This is a list of T cell receptor beta chains from one sample in a study of T cells after yellow fever vaccination. Using its own MiXCR run on the 5' RACE reads, TCRdb lists one record per CDR3 protein. This table has about 300,000 distinct CDR3 sequences, around 8.6% appearing once. The sequences come from CD4+ T cells sorted from PBMCs, collected 5 days after the yellow fever booster vaccination. Source of these receptors: a man in his late teens or twenties who received the YFV17D yellow fever vaccine. Both conserved end residues are part of each CDR3. A D gene is named only where the DNA matches it firmly. Rows may omit the clone size; those that give it use once, few, many or a size class.

TRBV5-1	many	TRBJ1-2	TRBD1	TGCGCCAGCAGCTTAGGACAGGGACGTTATGGCTACACCTTC	CASSLGQGRYGYTF
TRBV12-3/TRBV12-4	few	TRBJ1-2	NA	TGTGCCAGCAGTCCGTGGTGGGATGGCTACACCTTC	CASSPWWDGYTF
TRBV12-3/TRBV12-4	few	TRBJ2-7	TRBD1	TGTGCCAGCGGCGGACAGGACGCTTTCTACGAGCAGTACTTC	CASGGQDAFYEQYF
TRBV6-2/TRBV6-3	few	TRBJ1-5	NA	TGTGCCAGCAGTTTCAACCAGAGGACAGATAGCAATCAGCCCCAGCATTTT	CASSFNQRTDSNQPQHF
TRBV4-1	NA	TRBJ2-3	NA	TGCGCCAGCAGCCAAGAGTGGGTCCAGGTGCTCGATACGCAGTATTTT	CASSQEWVQVLDTQYF
TRBV5-1	NA	TRBJ1-2	TRBD1	TGCGCCAGCAGCTTACCACAACAGGGGAACTATGGCTACACCTTC	CASSLPQQGNYGYTF
TRBV12-3/TRBV12-4	NA	TRBJ2-1	NA	TGTGCCGGATCGACAGGCGCCTACAATGAGCAGTTCTTC	CAGSTGAYNEQFF
TRBV29-1	many	TRBJ2-1	NA	TGCAGCGTTGGCTACCCCTACAATGAGCAGTTCTTC	CSVGYPYNEQFF
TRBV7-3	NA	TRBJ2-1	TRBD1	TGTGCCAGCAGCTTAATTTCAGTGACAGGGGGCCGGAGCTCCTACAATGAGCAGTTCTTC	CASSLISVTGGRSSYNEQFF
TRBV6-5	many	TRBJ1-5	NA	TGTGCCAGCAGTTCCCAGGCCGGGACGAATCAGCCCCAGCATTTT	CASSSQAGTNQPQHF
TRBV10-3	NA	TRBJ2-6	NA	TGTGCCATCAGTGACCAGGGACTCCTTAGGTCTGGGGCCAACGTCCTGACTTTC	CAISDQGLLRSGANVLTF
TRBV10-3	few	TRBJ1-1	NA	TGTGCCATCAGTGACGCTGTTGGCAGGGGCTCTGAAGCTTTCTTT	CAISDAVGRGSEAFF
TRBV5-6	few	TRBJ2-2	TRBD2	TGTGCCAGCAACACGGTTGGGGGGGCGAACACCGGGGAGCTGTTTTTT	CASNTVGGANTGELFF
TRBV20-1	NA	TRBJ1-2	NA	TGCAGTGCTAGAGAACAGAACTATGGCTACACCTTC	CSAREQNYGYTF
TRBV7-9	NA	TRBJ2-7	NA	TGTGCCAGCAGCTTAGGTGGTCGCCAGATCTACGAGCAGTACTTC	CASSLGGRQIYEQYF
TRBV9	NA	TRBJ2-3	NA	TGTGCCAGCAGCCCGATGGGGACGGGGGCAGATACGCAGTATTTT	CASSPMGTGADTQYF
TRBV30	NA	TRBJ1-1	NA	TGTGCCTGGCTGCGGGGGAATTTAGGCACTGAAGCTTTCTTT	CAWLRGNLGTEAFF